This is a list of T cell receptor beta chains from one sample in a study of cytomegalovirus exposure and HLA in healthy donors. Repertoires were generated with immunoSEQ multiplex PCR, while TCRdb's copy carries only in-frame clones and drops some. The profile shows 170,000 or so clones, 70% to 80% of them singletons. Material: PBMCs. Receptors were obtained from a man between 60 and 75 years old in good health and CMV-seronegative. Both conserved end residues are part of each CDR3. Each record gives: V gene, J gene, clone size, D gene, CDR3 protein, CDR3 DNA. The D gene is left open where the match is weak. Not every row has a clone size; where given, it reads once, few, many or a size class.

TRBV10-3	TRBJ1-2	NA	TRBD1	CAAGGQGADYGYTF	TGTGCCGCGGGTGGACAGGGGGCGGACTATGGCTACACCTTC
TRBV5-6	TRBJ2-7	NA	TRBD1	CASSKSQGGWLDEQYF	TGTGCCAGCAGCAAGTCACAGGGGGGTTGGCTAGACGAGCAGTACTTC
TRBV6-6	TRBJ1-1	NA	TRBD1	CASSPDRDRAFF	TGTGCCAGCAGTCCGGACAGGGACAGAGCTTTCTTT
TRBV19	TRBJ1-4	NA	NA	CATDQGLGEKLFF	TGTGCCACCGACCAGGGCTTGGGTGAAAAACTGTTTTTT
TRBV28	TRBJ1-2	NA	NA	CASRTVYGYTF	TGTGCCAGTAGGACAGTTTATGGCTACACCTTC
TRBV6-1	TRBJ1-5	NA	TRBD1	CASSAVSTGMNQPQHF	TGTGCCAGCAGTGCCGTCTCGACAGGGATGAATCAGCCCCAGCATTTT
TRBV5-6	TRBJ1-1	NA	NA	CASSLLGEGMNTEAFF	TGTGCCAGCAGCCTACTCGGGGAGGGCATGAACACTGAAGCTTTCTTT
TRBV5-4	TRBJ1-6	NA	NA	CASSPGRVAGSTPLHF	TGTGCCAGCAGCCCGGGGAGGGTGGCGGGATCCACACCCCTCCACTTT
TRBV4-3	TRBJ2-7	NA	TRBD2	CASSQGPSGRASREQYF	TGCGCCAGCAGCCAAGGGCCTAGCGGGAGGGCCTCGAGAGAGCAGTACTTC
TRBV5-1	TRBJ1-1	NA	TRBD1	CASSQDRGHTEAFF	TGCGCCAGCAGCCAGGACAGGGGGCACACTGAAGCTTTCTTT
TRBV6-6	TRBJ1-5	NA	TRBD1	CASSYRDRDQPQHF	TGTGCCAGCAGTTACCGGGACAGGGATCAGCCCCAGCATTTT
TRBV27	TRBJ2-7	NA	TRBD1	CASSFGQGACEQYF	TGTGCCAGCAGTTTCGGACAGGGGGCATGCGAGCAGTACTTC
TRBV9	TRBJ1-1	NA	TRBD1	CASSAGTGGRRTEAFF	TGTGCCAGCAGCGCCGGGACAGGGGGGAGGAGGACTGAAGCTTTCTTT
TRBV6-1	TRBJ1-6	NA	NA	CASDEGSAYNSPLHF	TGTGCCAGTGATGAGGGCTCCGCCTATAATTCACCCCTCCACTTT
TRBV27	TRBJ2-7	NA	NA	CASSLSWTHSSYEQYF	TGTGCCAGCAGTTTATCGTGGACACACAGCTCCTACGAGCAGTACTTC
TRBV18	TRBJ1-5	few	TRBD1	CASSQQGAANQPQHF	TGTGCCAGCTCACAACAGGGGGCCGCTAATCAGCCCCAGCATTTT
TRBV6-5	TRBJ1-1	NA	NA	CASSYGGQNTEAFF	TGTGCCAGCAGTTACGGGGGACAGAACACTGAAGCTTTCTTT
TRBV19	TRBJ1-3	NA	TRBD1	CASSGVRQGSGNTIYF	TGTGCCAGTAGTGGAGTCCGACAGGGTTCTGGAAACACCATATATTTT
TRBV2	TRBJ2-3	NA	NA	CASKRDLETDTQYF	TGTGCCAGCAAGAGGGATCTAGAGACAGATACGCAGTATTTT
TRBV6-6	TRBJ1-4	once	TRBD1	CASTAQGAYEKLFF	TGTGCCAGCACCGCACAGGGGGCCTATGAAAAACTGTTTTTT
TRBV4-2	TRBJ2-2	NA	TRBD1	CASSQAGQGVAGELFF	TGTGCCAGCAGCCAAGCGGGACAGGGGGTGGCCGGGGAGCTGTTTTTT
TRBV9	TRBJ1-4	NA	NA	CASTSGEELFF	TGTGCCAGCACTTCAGGGGAAGAACTGTTTTTT
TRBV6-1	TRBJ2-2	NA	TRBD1	CASRATTGDTGELFF	TGTGCCAGCAGGGCCACTACAGGGGACACCGGGGAGCTGTTTTTT
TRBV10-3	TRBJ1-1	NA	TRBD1	CAISDALRQGFAEAFF	TGTGCCATCAGTGACGCCCTAAGACAGGGGTTTGCTGAAGCTTTCTTT
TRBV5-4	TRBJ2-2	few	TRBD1	CASSFMDRGNAGELFF	TGTGCCAGCAGCTTTATGGACAGGGGCAACGCCGGGGAGCTGTTTTTT
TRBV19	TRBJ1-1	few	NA	CASSVNIDTTEAFF	TGTGCCAGTAGTGTAAATATCGACACGACTGAAGCTTTCTTT
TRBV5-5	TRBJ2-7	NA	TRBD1	CASSLGGQGDEQYF	TGTGCCAGCAGCCTGGGGGGACAGGGGGACGAGCAGTACTTC
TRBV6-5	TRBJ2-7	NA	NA	CATALLSSYEQYF	TGTGCCACCGCCCTACTTAGCTCCTACGAGCAGTACTTC
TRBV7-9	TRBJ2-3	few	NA	CASSLAAGPADTQYF	TGTGCCAGCAGCTTAGCGGCGGGGCCTGCCGATACGCAGTATTTT
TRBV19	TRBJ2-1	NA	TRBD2	CASSPSGGAGNEQFF	TGTGCCAGTAGTCCTAGCGGGGGGGCAGGTAATGAGCAGTTCTTC
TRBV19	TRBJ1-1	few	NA	CASSFAGETEAFF	TGTGCCAGTAGTTTCGCAGGGGAAACTGAAGCTTTCTTT
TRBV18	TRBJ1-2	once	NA	CASSLGMDYGYTF	TGTGCCAGCTCCCTCGGGATGGACTATGGCTACACCTTC
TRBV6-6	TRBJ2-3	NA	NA	CASTEYPTDTQYF	TGTGCCAGCACTGAGTATCCCACAGATACGCAGTATTTT
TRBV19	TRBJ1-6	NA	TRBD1	CASRGQGATNSPLHF	TGTGCCAGTAGGGGACAGGGGGCAACTAATTCACCCCTCCACTTT
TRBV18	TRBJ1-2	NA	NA	CASTLGLQEANYGYTF	TGTGCCAGCACCCTAGGCTTACAGGAAGCTAACTATGGCTACACCTTC
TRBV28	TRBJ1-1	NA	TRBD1	CASSGPGGRDTEAFF	TGTGCCAGCAGTGGGCCAGGGGGTCGGGACACTGAAGCTTTCTTT
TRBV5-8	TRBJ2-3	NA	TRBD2	CASSPGLADWGGDTQYF	TGTGCCAGCAGCCCGGGACTAGCGGATTGGGGCGGAGATACGCAGTATTTT
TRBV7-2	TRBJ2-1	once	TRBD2	CASSLGLAGINEQFF	TGTGCCAGCAGCTTAGGACTAGCGGGCATCAATGAGCAGTTCTTC
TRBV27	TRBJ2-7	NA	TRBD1	CASSPHLRTGGYEQYF	TGTGCCAGCAGTCCCCACCTGAGGACAGGGGGCTACGAGCAGTACTTC
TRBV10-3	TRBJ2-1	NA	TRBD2	CAIKLAGGSSSYNEQFF	TGTGCCATCAAATTAGCGGGGGGGAGTAGCTCCTACAATGAGCAGTTCTTC
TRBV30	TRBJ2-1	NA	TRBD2	CAWRWGGNEQFF	TGTGCCTGGAGATGGGGGGGAAATGAGCAGTTCTTC
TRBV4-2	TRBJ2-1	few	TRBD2	CASSQVGGRRGNEQFF	TGTGCCAGCAGCCAAGTCGGCGGGAGGCGTGGCAATGAGCAGTTCTTC
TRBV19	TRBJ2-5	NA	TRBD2	CASSTSGKTQYF	TGTGCCAGCAGTACTAGCGGGAAGACCCAGTACTTC
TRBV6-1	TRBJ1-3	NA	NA	CASSALAGTNDRRNTIYF	TGTGCCAGCAGTGCCCTGGCAGGGACTAATGATCGGAGAAACACCATATATTTT
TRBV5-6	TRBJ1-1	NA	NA	CASTVARGRVAEAFF	TGTGCCAGCACCGTGGCAAGGGGGAGGGTGGCTGAAGCTTTCTTT
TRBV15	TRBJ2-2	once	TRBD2	CATSRDFLAGATGELFF	TGTGCCACCAGCAGAGATTTTCTAGCGGGAGCCACCGGGGAGCTGTTTTTT
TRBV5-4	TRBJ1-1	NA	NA	CASSLGGQSEAFF	TGTGCCAGCAGCTTGGGGGGGCAGAGTGAAGCTTTCTTT
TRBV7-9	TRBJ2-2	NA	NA	CASSLGHRGTGELFF	TGTGCCAGCAGCTTAGGCCACAGAGGGACCGGGGAGCTGTTTTTT
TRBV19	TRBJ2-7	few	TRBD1	CASSIATGELYEQYF	TGTGCCAGTAGTATAGCAACAGGGGAATTGTACGAGCAGTACTTC
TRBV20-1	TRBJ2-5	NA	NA	CSAELTGTQYF	TGCAGTGCGGAACTGACGGGGACCCAGTACTTC
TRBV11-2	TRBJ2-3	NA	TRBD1	CASSFVGTGSTDTQYF	TGTGCCAGCAGCTTCGTGGGGACAGGGAGCACAGATACGCAGTATTTT
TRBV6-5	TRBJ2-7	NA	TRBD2	CASSLAGGQSYEQYF	TGTGCCAGCAGCCTAGCGGGGGGCCAATCATACGAGCAGTACTTC
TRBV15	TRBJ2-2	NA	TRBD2	CATSRVPGGLGGELFF	TGTGCCACCAGCAGAGTGCCGGGGGGGCTCGGCGGGGAGCTGTTTTTT
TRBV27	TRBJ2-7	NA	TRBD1	CASRKISPGQGEGPYEQYF	TGTGCCAGCAGAAAAATTTCCCCGGGACAGGGGGAAGGGCCCTACGAGCAGTACTTC